The 25 T cell receptor beta chains below were found in one sample sequenced in a study of blood T cell repertoires in COVID-19. Profiling relied on immunoSEQ multiplex PCR, and the TCRdb table lists in-frame clones only, not all of them. The profile shows about 140,000 clones, 70% to 85% of them singletons. Sequencing was done on a sample of peripheral blood. These receptors came from a man between 60 and 75 years old who had recovered from COVID-19.

This clone has more than one count but fewer than ten. The rearrangement joins TRBV7-2 to TRBJ2-7; D is possibly TRBD2 (5 bases). CDR1 and CDR2 (germline): SGHTA, FQGNSA. V lost 4 bases and J 1 base, leaving 17 bases between the germline ends. This CDR3 has 16 residues. The CDR3 loop is CASSSLGRDFSYEQYF. DNA for the CDR3: TGTGCCAGCAGCTCCCTCGGCCGGGATTTTTCCTACGAGCAGTACTTC.

The CDR3 sequence is CASSQGGRRGGRLGTDTQYF. In DNA, the CDR3 is TGTGCCAGCAGCCAAGGCGGGCGGCGGGGGGGCCGGTTGGGCACAGATACGCAGTATTTT. The chain joins TRBV3-1 (or the pseudogene TRBV3-2) to TRBJ2-3; TRBD2 aligns across 9 bases. The ends lost 1 base at V and 1 base at J; junction bases unmatched: 15. The CDR3 consists of 20 residues. Germline V gene sequence: CDR1 LGHDT, CDR2 YNNKEL (reference sequence).

V usage is TRBV9 and J usage is TRBJ2-3, with 10 bases fitting TRBD2. Trimming at V came to 3 bases and at J to 4 bases, leaving 5 bases not matched to a gene. CDR3 length: 15 amino acids. Germline V gene sequence: CDR1 SGDLS, CDR2 YYNGEE. The CDR3 bases are TGTGCCAGCAGCGCCCTAGCGGGGGAAGCAGATACGCAGTATTTT. Translating it yields CASSALAGEADTQYF.

There are a few counts of this clone. The CDR3 nucleotides read TGTGCCAGCAGCCGCCGGGGACTAGCGGGAGGGCCGCTCCCCTACGAGCAGTACTTC. Translated, it gives CASSRRGLAGGPLPYEQYF. V and J are TRBV3-1 (or the pseudogene TRBV3-2) and TRBJ2-7; TRBD2 matches 16 bases. The J segment lost 2 bases and the V segment lost 4 bases, leaving 11 bases of the junction unmatched. The CDR3 totals 19 residues. Germline CDR1 is LGHDT and CDR2 is YNNKEL (reference sequence).

This chain links TRBV14 with TRBJ2-2, with 8 nucleotides matching TRBD1. Unmatched junction bases numbered 11, after V lost 3 bases and J lost 8 bases. The CDR3 runs 16 residues. The germline gives CDR1 SGHDN, CDR2 FVKESK. The CDR3 nucleotides are TGTGCCAGCAGCCAGTGGACAGGGTCTAGGTTGGGGGAGCTGTTTTTT. Translation gives CASSQWTGSRLGELFF. Filled out from reference TRBV14 and TRBJ2-2, the complete variable domain reads EAGVTQFPSHSVIEKGQTVTLRCDPISGHDNLYWYRRVMGKEIKFLLHFVKESKQDESGMPNNRFLAERTGGTYSTLKVQPAELEDSGVYFCASSQWTGSRLGELFFGEGSRLTVL.

J is TRBJ2-3 and V is TRBV20-1; 8 nucleotides align to TRBD2. Germline V gene sequence: CDR1 DFQATT, CDR2 SNEGSKA (reference sequence). The ends lost 3 bases at V and 0 bases at J; junction bases unmatched: 5. CDR3 length: 15 amino acids. The CDR3 protein is CSASGRGGSTDTQYF. In nucleotides, the CDR3 is TGCAGTGCTAGTGGCCGGGGGGGAAGCACAGATACGCAGTATTTT.

The chain joins TRBV3-1 (or the pseudogene TRBV3-2) to TRBJ1-2, with 9 positions matching TRBD1. From germline, CDR1 is LGHDT and CDR2 YNNKEL (reference sequence). The CDR3 contains 14 residues. V lost 4 bases to trimming and J lost 4 bases; unmatched junction nucleotides: 4. CDR3 in DNA: TGTGCCAGCAGCCCGGAGACAGGGGGCTATGGCTACACCTTC. Its protein is CASSPETGGYGYTF.

J is TRBJ2-1 and V is TRBV11-3, with D perhaps matching TRBD2 (6 bases). The germline V and J ends were trimmed by 1 base and 6 bases, with 16 bases remaining between them. The CDR3 has 16 amino acids. The germline V gene encodes CDR1 SGHNT and CDR2 YENEEA. CDR3 sequence reads: CASSLGGGTGGNEQFF. As DNA, the CDR3 is TGTGCCAGCAGCTTAGGAGGCGGGACCGGGGGCAATGAGCAGTTCTTC.

The CDR3 DNA reads TGTGCCAGCAGCTTGAGTCAGGGTAACACTGAAGCTTTCTTT. Amino acid sequence: CASSLSQGNTEAFF. The chain links TRBV7-9 to TRBJ1-1; D perhaps matches TRBD1 (5 bases). CDR1 SEHNR and CDR2 FQNEAQ come from the germline V gene (reference sequence). This CDR3 is 14 amino acids long. V was pared by 3 bases and J by 2 bases, with 10 bases between.

The chain employs TRBV29-1 and TRBJ2-3, with 8 bases that match TRBD2. J lost 2 bases, V lost 3 bases, and 7 bases had no gene match. Per germline, CDR1 SQVTM and CDR2 ANQGSEA. The CDR3 contains 15 residues. The CDR3 protein is CSVDGAGAPTDTQYF. CDR3 nucleotides: TGCAGCGTTGATGGAGCGGGGGCACCCACAGATACGCAGTATTTT.

This clone was observed a handful of times. This chain uses TRBV7-9 with TRBJ1-1; D unresolved. CDR1 is SEHNR and CDR2 is FQNEAQ in the germline V gene (reference sequence). V was shortened by 5 bases and J by 8 bases, with 21 bases between the two germline ends. CDR3 length: 15 amino acids. CDR3 coding DNA: TGTGCCAGCAGCCCACTCCGGGGTTATGGCAGCGAAGCTTTCTTT. Protein sequence: CASSPLRGYGSEAFF.

The rearrangement links TRBV6-2 or TRBV6-3 to TRBJ1-5; the match to TRBD1 covers 7 bases. The V gene's germline CDR1 is MNHEY and CDR2 SVGEGT. Trimming took 5 bases from V and 0 from J; bases not matched to a gene: 1. The CDR3 totals 14 residues. The CDR3 loop reads CASSRDSSNQPQHF. In DNA form, the CDR3 reads TGTGCCAGCAGTCGGGACAGTAGCAATCAGCCCCAGCATTTT.

This chain connects TRBV11-2 to TRBJ1-4; 12 nucleotides agree with TRBD1. Losses at the gene ends were 1 base for V and 1 base for J; bases not matched to a gene: 4. Germline CDR1 and CDR2: SGHAT and FQNNGV. This CDR3 region has 18 residues. Written as DNA, the CDR3 is TGTGCCAGCAGCTTAGTGGGACAGGGGGCCATAACTAATGAAAAACTGTTTTTT. This gives the protein CASSLVGQGAITNEKLFF. Drawing the rest from reference TRBV11-2 and TRBJ1-4, the complete variable domain is EAGVAQSPRYKIIEKRQSVAFWCNPISGHATLYWYQQILGQGPKLLIQFQNNGVVDDSQLPKDRFSAERLKGVDSTLKIQPAKLEDSAVYLCASSLVGQGAITNEKLFFGSGTQLSVL.

The V call is TRBV5-6, the J call TRBJ1-4; tentatively, D is TRBD1 (5 bases). Germline-derived CDR1 and CDR2 are SGHDT and YYEEEE. Trimming took off 1 base at V and 0 bases at J, with 7 bases between the two ends. The CDR3 runs 15 residues. The CDR3 region is CASSLWGATNEKLFF. The DNA of the CDR3 is TGTGCCAGCAGCTTGTGGGGGGCAACTAATGAAAAACTGTTTTTT.

The V call is TRBV7-2, the J call TRBJ2-4; tentative D call: TRBD2 (7 bases). V was cut by 5 bases and J by 3 bases, with 20 bases left in between. The CDR3 sequence is 17 residues long. Looked up from germline, CDR1 is SGHTA and CDR2 is FQGNSA. This CDR3 reads CASSPGWGGGDKNIQYF. As DNA, the CDR3 is TGTGCCAGCAGCCCAGGATGGGGGGGCGGGGACAAAAACATTCAGTACTTC. Looking up the rest from reference TRBV7-2 and TRBJ2-4 gives the full variable domain: GAGVSQSPSNKVTEKGKDVELRCDPISGHTALYWYRQSLGQGLEFLIYFQGNSAPDKSGLPSDRFSAERTGGSVSTLTIQRTQQEDSAVYLCASSPGWGGGDKNIQYFGAGTRLSVL.

This chain joins TRBV2 and TRBJ2-7; 7 bases fit TRBD1. V lost 4 bases, J lost 2 bases, and 5 bases stayed unmatched. In germline, CDR1 is SNHLY, CDR2 FYNNEI. The CDR3 sequence is 14 residues long. CDR3 DNA: TGTGCCAGCAGTGTCGGGACAGCGACCTACGAGCAGTACTTC. It is translated as CASSVGTATYEQYF.

The chain uses TRBV10-3 and TRBJ2-1, with TRBD1 matching over 10 bases. Trimming took 4 bases from V and 6 from J; bases not matched to a gene: 15. Germline V lookup: CDR1 ENHRY, CDR2 SYGVKD. This CDR3 spans 18 amino acids. The CDR3 reads CAISGDRGGGGRGNEQFF. The CDR3 DNA is TGTGCCATCAGTGGGGACAGGGGTGGAGGAGGGCGCGGCAATGAGCAGTTCTTC.

This sequence joins TRBV19 and TRBJ2-7, with D uncertain. Per germline, CDR1 LNHDA and CDR2 SQIVND (reference sequence). Deletions cut 1 base from V and 7 bases from J, with 14 bases between. CDR3 length equals 14 residues. The CDR3 spells CASSIVAQSGEQYF. In DNA form, the CDR3 reads TGTGCCAGTAGTATAGTAGCCCAGAGTGGGGAGCAGTACTTC.

The chain carries TRBV14 and TRBJ1-1; D possibly corresponds to TRBD1 (5 bases). The CDR3 covers 15 residues. The V end lost 1 base, the J end lost 2 bases, and 11 bases lay between the germline ends. CDR1 SGHDN and CDR2 FVKESK come from the germline V gene. The DNA for the CDR3 is TGTGCCAGCAGCCAAGGTTCAGGGCATAACACTGAAGCTTTCTTT. It encodes CASSQGSGHNTEAFF.

The CDR3 coding sequence is TGTGCCAGCAGTGGGCAGGGTGGCACCGGGGAGCTGTTTTTT. It yields the protein CASSGQGGTGELFF. J is TRBJ2-2 and V is TRBV2, with D tentatively TRBD1 (5 bases). The CDR3 extends over 14 amino acids. Deletions cut 4 bases from V and 4 bases from J, with 10 bases between. Germline V gives CDR1 SNHLY, CDR2 FYNNEI.

The genes are TRBV29-1 and TRBJ2-7; D unclear. CDR3 length equals 12 residues. The V end lost 8 bases, the J end lost 7 bases, and 18 bases lay between the germline ends. Germline V gene sequence: CDR1 SQVTM, CDR2 ANQGSEA. The CDR3 DNA reads as TGCAGCACTGGGCTGTCTGGCCGGGAGCAGTACTTC. Its protein is CSTGLSGREQYF.

V gene TRBV19 combines with J gene TRBJ2-3; D remains unclear. The CDR3 extends over 14 amino acids. CDR1 LNHDA and CDR2 SQIVND come from the germline V gene (reference sequence). Trimming removed 8 bases at V and 2 bases at J, with 14 bases between. CDR3 nucleotides: TGTGCCAGTTCCCCGGCCGGGTCCACAGATACGCAGTATTTT. Residues: CASSPAGSTDTQYF.

CDR3 loop: CASSYRGNEDGYTF. CDR3 DNA: TGTGCCAGCAGTTACCGCGGGAATGAGGATGGCTACACCTTC. The chain couples TRBV6-5 to TRBJ1-2, with D hard to call. Germline V gene sequence: CDR1 MNHEY, CDR2 SVGAGI. V was clipped by 2 bases and J by 6 bases, with 13 bases between them. The CDR3 loop spans 14 amino acids.

This chain connects TRBV6-1 to TRBJ2-7, with no clear D. The CDR3 runs to 14 residues. Germline V lookup: CDR1 MNHNS, CDR2 SASEGT. V dropped 1 base and J dropped 2 bases, with 9 bases sitting between them. CDR3 protein: CASSEGARTYEQYF. Written as DNA, the CDR3 is TGTGCCAGCAGTGAAGGGGCGCGAACCTACGAGCAGTACTTC.

The CDR3 DNA reads TGCAGTGCTAGTCGAGAGACCTATAATTCACCCCTCCACTTT. Amino acids: CSASRETYNSPLHF. The chain employs TRBV20-1 and TRBJ1-6, with no clear D. Germline V lookup: CDR1 DFQATT, CDR2 SNEGSKA (reference sequence). CDR3 length equals 14 residues. V was cut by 3 bases and J by 2 bases, with 8 bases left in between.